The clone carrying this T cell receptor (beta chain) has more than one count but fewer than ten. These data are taken from a study of blood T cell repertoires in COVID-19. On the study more broadly: The samples span acute and convalescent COVID-19 from the United States, Italy and Spain. PBMCs, B-cell-depleted T cells, or T cells provided the cDNA or gDNA that made up the material.

The ends lost 4 bases at V and 1 base at J; junction bases unmatched: 4. The germline V gene has CDR1 SGHRS and CDR2 YFSETQ. The CDR3 has 15 residues. Authors' methods: Nucleated cell counts were estimated from reference gene primer amplification. TCRdb's copy holds only in-frame clones and misses some; the assay was immunoSEQ multiplex PCR. For V, J and clone size, that table is used; D and trimming come from the DNA. This sample yields roughly 49,000 clones, of which under 70% are seen a single time; just under 9% belongs to the top ten. What was sequenced was peripheral blood. The receptor comes from a woman aged 65 to 85 with acute or convalescent COVID-19. V usage is TRBV5-1 and J usage is TRBJ2-3, with TRBD2 identical over 9 bases. This CDR3 is CASSIERGGTDTQYF. The DNA of the CDR3 is TGCGCCAGCAGCATCGAGCGGGGGGGCACAGATACGCAGTATTTT.